This record covers a single TCR beta chain. Germline V gene data show CDR1 as SGDLS and CDR2 as YYNGEE. V lost 0 bases, J lost 10 bases, and 11 bases lay in between. CDR3 size: 14 residues. In the authors' workflow: Reference gene primer amplification in the assay estimated nucleated cell counts. Here immunoSEQ multiplex PCR was the method, and the copy in TCRdb shows in-frame clones only, minus some. V, J and clone size were drawn from that table, and D and trimming were deduced from the DNA. The table has nearly 65,000 clones, around four fifths seen once; the top ten hold 9% to 15%. This specimen belongs to a study of blood T cell repertoires in COVID-19. Overall study context: Acute-phase and convalescent COVID-19 samples originated in the United States, Italy and Spain. PBMCs, B-cell-depleted T cells, or T cells were the source of the cDNA or gDNA that made up the material.

This chain connects TRBV9 to TRBJ1-6, with D possibly matching TRBD1 (6 bases). This TCR was sampled from a human donor in a cohort sampled during active COVID-19. Sequences were obtained from peripheral blood. CDR3 protein: CASSVAGRGSPLHF. CDR3 in DNA: TGTGCCAGCAGCGTAGCAGGCAGGGGATCACCCCTCCACTTT.